The rows below give T cell receptor beta chains drawn from one sample of a study of T cell repertoires in cytomegalovirus infection. No antigen is known for these receptors. One entry per CDR3 protein, called by TCRdb with MiXCR from the reads. Among approximately 120,000 distinct CDR3 sequences listed, 25% to 30% were seen once. The sequenced sample was CD8+ T cells from cultured PBMCs, obtained from culture after CMV antigen stimulation. These receptors all stem from a human donor in good health (CMV status not recorded). Some clones in this sample may be carry-over from other donors' samples. Each CDR3 is given without its conserved first and last residue. Only some rows state a clone size, as once, few, many or a class for expanded clones.

J,size,V,CDR3
TRBJ2-7,-,TRBV12-3/TRBV12-4,ASTPGGGVREQY
TRBJ1-2,-,TRBV27,ASRGANYGYT
TRBJ1-4,-,TRBV29-1,SVVGGLGSTNEKLF
TRBJ1-5,-,TRBV2,ASSEGGSSNQPQH
TRBJ1-2,-,TRBV6-1,ASSGTLNLYGYT
TRBJ1-1,-,TRBV25-1,ASSAATEAF
TRBJ2-7,-,TRBV13,ASSPKDRPSSYEQY
TRBJ1-5,-,TRBV10-3,ATTGRQDPSNQPQH
TRBJ1-4,-,TRBV7-9,ASSLWDRTNEKLF
TRBJ2-7,-,TRBV6-2/TRBV6-3,ASSYSPWAVADSYEQY
TRBJ2-7,many,TRBV11-1,ASRSGTNLYEQY
TRBJ1-3,-,TRBV5-1,ASSSYGSGNTIY
TRBJ1-4,many,TRBV4-1,ASSQEQGADEKLF
TRBJ1-2,many,TRBV7-6,ASSIRDRLTYGYT
TRBJ1-1,few,TRBV9,ASSVRSGGITEAF
TRBJ1-1,many,TRBV7-2,ASSRLSRTEAF
TRBJ2-2,-,TRBV11-1,ASSSQGPLGTGELF
TRBJ1-2,-,TRBV5-3,ASSPWGVGYT
TRBJ2-5,few,TRBV7-4,ASSLAAETQY
TRBJ1-1,few,TRBV11-1,ASSLRDRETEAF
TRBJ1-5,-,TRBV3-1,ASSPVQGNQPQH
TRBJ2-2,-,TRBV6-1,ASSWATGGTGELF
TRBJ2-7,-,TRBV27,ASASGGRPYEQY
TRBJ1-2,-,TRBV7-9,ASSYRQVDLLYGYT
TRBJ1-5,-,TRBV11-3,ASSLFTGAGQPQH
TRBJ1-2,many,TRBV7-2,ASSAGWSSAGGVGYGYT